The rows below give T cell receptor beta chains drawn from one sample of a study of PD-1 blockade in mismatch repair-deficient tumors. Some clones are missing from TCRdb's copy, which holds only in-frame ones; the method was immunoSEQ multiplex PCR. Here the sample spans 100,000 or so clones, 70% to 85% being singletons. This sample comprised peripheral blood, obtained about 33 weeks after starting pembrolizumab. The receptors come from an adult with mismatch repair-deficient cancer. CDR3s include the opening cysteine and the closing phenylalanine or tryptophan. The D gene is left open where the match is weak.

J	V	D	DNA	CDR3
TRBJ2-7	TRBV6-4	-	TGTGCCAGCAGCCTCCACAGGGGGGGATACGAGCAGTACTTC	CASSLHRGGYEQYF
TRBJ1-2	TRBV7-8	-	TGTGCCAGCAGCCCTAGAGGGGCCACAGGGTTCTATGGCTACACCTTC	CASSPRGATGFYGYTF
TRBJ2-5	TRBV6-4	TRBD1	TGTGCCAGCAGTGACTCATGGGGACAGGGTGCAGAGACCCAGTACTTC	CASSDSWGQGAETQYF
TRBJ2-4	TRBV6-6	-	TGTGCCAGCAGTTACTCGGGGCTAGCCAAAAACATTCAGTACTTC	CASSYSGLAKNIQYF
TRBJ1-2	TRBV5-4	-	TGTGCCAGCAGCGCAAAGCCGTGGACAGTGGACTATGGCTACACCTTC	CASSAKPWTVDYGYTF
TRBJ1-1	TRBV18	TRBD1	TGTGCCAGCTCACCACCGGACAGGGGACGAAACACTGAAGCTTTCTTT	CASSPPDRGRNTEAFF
TRBJ2-7	TRBV7-9	TRBD2	TGTGCCAGCAGCGTTCCCGTGGGACTAGCGGTGCACGAGCAGTACTTC	CASSVPVGLAVHEQYF
TRBJ1-1	TRBV9	-	TGTGCCAGCAGCTCACCCAAGTCCGGGGAGGACACTGAAGCTTTCTTT	CASSSPKSGEDTEAFF
TRBJ2-5	TRBV9	TRBD2	TGTGCCAGCAGCGAGACTAGCGGGAGTTCGGAGACCCAGTACTTC	CASSETSGSSETQYF
TRBJ2-7	TRBV6-6	-	TGTGCCAGCAGTTACCCGAAATTCTACGAGCAGTACTTC	CASSYPKFYEQYF